A single sample is the source of the 19 T cell receptor beta chains below, sequenced in a study of T cell repertoires in cytomegalovirus infection. TCRdb processed the reads anew with MiXCR; each CDR3 protein has one entry. The sample lists about 600,000 distinct CDR3 sequences, 20% to 25% occurring once. Specimen: CD8+ T cells from PBMCs. Receptor source: a human donor in good health (CMV status not recorded). Some clones in this sample may be carry-over from other donors' samples.

This chain uses TRBV28 with TRBJ2-7; the D gene is possibly TRBD1 (5 bases). Trimming took 2 bases from V and 6 from J, leaving 11 bases between them. Germline V gene lookup returns CDR1 MDHEN and CDR2 SYDVKM. This CDR3 contains 13 residues. CDR3 nucleotide sequence: TGTGCCAGCAGTTTAAAGGTAGGGGTCGAGCAGTACGTC. Translating gives CASSLKVGVEQYV.

This clonotype was seen ten or more times. The chain recombines TRBV7-2 with TRBJ2-5, with 9 bases lining up with TRBD2. This CDR3 is built from 17 residues. Germline V gives CDR1 SGHTA, CDR2 FQGNSA. The ends lost 1 base at V and 5 bases at J; junction bases unmatched: 11. This chain's CDR3 is CASSLGRGGAGGETQYF. In nucleotides, the CDR3 is TGTGCCAGCAGCTTAGGTCGCGGGGGGGCCGGGGGGGAGACCCAGTACTTC.

This clonotype was found many times. The chain combines TRBV7-3 with TRBJ2-2; D may be TRBD2 (6 bases). V lost 3 bases and J lost 3, with 8 bases in between. The CDR3 loop spans 14 amino acids. Germline CDR1 SGHTA, CDR2 FQGTGA. This CDR3 is CASSFGGDTGELFF. DNA of the CDR3: TGTGCCAGCAGCTTCGGGGGTGACACCGGGGAGCTGTTTTTT.

This clonotype was detected only a few times. This chain joins TRBV7-9 and TRBJ1-3; no reliable D call. Trimming removed 5 bases at V and 2 bases at J, with 13 bases between. Germline V gene data show CDR1 as SEHNR and CDR2 as FQNEAQ (reference sequence). The CDR3 runs to 15 residues. The CDR3 region is CASSPPQLPGNTIYF. The CDR3 DNA is TGTGCCAGCAGCCCACCTCAATTGCCTGGAAACACCATATATTTT.

The chain uses TRBV28 and TRBJ1-1; no clear D gene. V was pared by 7 bases and J by 8 bases, with 11 bases between. Germline V lookup: CDR1 MDHEN, CDR2 SYDVKM. The CDR3 totals 11 residues. CDR3 amino acids: CASNRRKEAFF. In nucleotides, the CDR3 is TGTGCCAGCAATCGACGGAAAGAAGCTTTCTTT.

The chain has TRBV20-1 and TRBJ2-5; 7 bases are a match to TRBD1. Germline assignment: CDR1 DFQATT and CDR2 SNEGSKA (reference sequence). This CDR3 spans 12 amino acids. Trimming removed 6 bases from V and 2 bases from J; junction bases left unmatched: 3. The CDR3 DNA follows: TGCAGTGCGCCGGGACAGCAAGAGACCCAGTACTTC. Amino acids: CSAPGQQETQYF.

This clonotype was recorded at least ten times. V usage is TRBV20-1 and J usage is TRBJ2-7; 8 positions agree with TRBD2. V lost 0 bases to trimming and J lost 0 bases; unmatched junction nucleotides: 4. Germline CDR1 is DFQATT and CDR2 is SNEGSKA (reference sequence). The CDR3 covers 15 residues. The CDR3 region is CSARDLRGDSYEQYV. CDR3 bases: TGCAGTGCTAGAGATTTGCGGGGGGACTCCTACGAGCAGTACGTC.

There are a few counts of this clonotype. The rearrangement uses TRBV20-1 and TRBJ2-1; 7 bases are shared with TRBD2. V dropped 6 bases and J dropped 8; count of bases not matched to a gene: 7. The CDR3 has 12 residues. Germline CDR1 DFQATT, CDR2 SNEGSKA (reference sequence). CDR3 DNA: TGCAGTGCCTCTGAGCGGGGCGATGAGCAGTTCTTC. The encoded protein is CSASERGDEQFF.

There are many counts of this clonotype. The chain uses TRBV7-8 and TRBJ2-5, with D hard to call. V lost 5 bases to trimming and J lost 5 bases, with 12 bases between them. CDR1 SGHVS and CDR2 FQNEAQ come from the germline V gene. This CDR3 spans 13 amino acids. CDR3 protein: CASSLNQMETQYF. DNA of the CDR3: TGTGCCAGCAGCCTAAACCAGATGGAGACCCAGTACTTC.

This clonotype has at least ten counts. The chain links TRBV6-5 to TRBJ2-1; 10 nucleotides match TRBD2. CDR1 MNHEY and CDR2 SVGAGI come from the germline V gene. The CDR3 contains 16 residues. V shed 0 bases and J 4 bases; nucleotides not matched to a gene: 3. CDR3 DNA sequence: TGTGCCAGCAGTTACTCTACTAGCGGGGCTTACAATGAGCAGTTCTTC. Translation gives CASSYSTSGAYNEQFF.

V is TRBV28 and J is TRBJ1-2, with D hard to call. This CDR3 is built from 15 residues. V lost 3 bases and J lost 7, with 18 bases in between. Looked up from germline, CDR1 is MDHEN and CDR2 is SYDVKM. The CDR3 here is CASSFLGGTASGYTF. CDR3 DNA: TGTGCCAGCAGTTTTCTTGGAGGAACCGCCTCTGGCTACACCTTC.

The genes are TRBV29-1 and TRBJ1-2, with unresolved D. The CDR3 has 14 amino acids. V dropped 5 bases and J dropped 0 bases, with 13 bases sitting between them. Germline lookup yields CDR1 SQVTM and CDR2 ANQGSEA. The CDR3 bases are TGCAGCGTTCCCAGGCCGCCTCCTAACTATGGCTACACCTTC. Its protein product is CSVPRPPPNYGYTF.

This clonotype was counted many times. This chain connects TRBV7-6 to TRBJ2-7; 10 bases are a match to TRBD1. Germline values: CDR1 SGHVS, CDR2 FNYEAQ. The CDR3 is 14 residues long. Germline trimming cut 5 bases from V and 3 bases from J; bases unmatched to any gene: 4. This CDR3 is CASSDRTGGYEQYF. CDR3 bases: TGTGCCAGCAGCGATAGGACAGGGGGCTACGAGCAGTACTTC.

This chain connects TRBV28 to TRBJ2-2; 10 bases fit TRBD1. The CDR3 is made up of 16 amino acids. V dropped 5 bases and J dropped 1; count of bases not matched to a gene: 4. CDR1 MDHEN and CDR2 SYDVKM come from the germline V gene. DNA for the CDR3: TGTGCCAGCAGTGGACGGGACAGGGGGAACACCGGGGAGCTGTTTTTT. This translates into CASSGRDRGNTGELFF.

This clonotype has more than one count but fewer than ten. The chain employs TRBV4-1 and TRBJ2-7, with D unclear. The CDR3 has 12 residues. V lost 3 bases to trimming and J lost 5 bases, with 8 bases between them. CDR1 is MGHRA, CDR2 YSYEKL, per germline. CDR3 in DNA: TGCGCCAGCAGCCATGACTCGAACGAGCAGTACTTC. It is translated as CASSHDSNEQYF.

This clonotype was counted at least ten times. V and J are TRBV12-3 or TRBV12-4 and TRBJ1-3; D not certain. V was clipped by 1 base and J by 0 bases, with 7 bases between them. The CDR3 consists of 15 residues. The CDR3 protein is CASSLGTYSGNTIYF. In nucleotides, the CDR3 is TGTGCCAGCAGTTTAGGAACTTACTCTGGAAACACCATATATTTT.

This clonotype was seen more than once but under ten times. The rearrangement uses TRBV12-3 or TRBV12-4 and TRBJ1-5; D uncertain. V was shortened by 0 bases and J by 5 bases, with 5 bases between the two germline ends. There are 13 residues in the CDR3. The CDR3 protein is CASSLADDQPQHF. The CDR3 DNA sequence: TGTGCCAGCAGTTTAGCGGATGATCAGCCCCAGCATTTT.

The V gene is TRBV6-5, the J gene TRBJ2-1, with D unresolved. The length of the CDR3 is 17 residues. CDR1 and CDR2 (germline): MNHEY, SVGAGI. Trimming left V 5 bases short and J 5 bases short, with 22 bases between. In DNA form, the CDR3 reads TGTGCCAGCAGTACTTGGGGTTTCGGACGGACCAACAATGAGCAGTTCTTC. Protein product: CASSTWGFGRTNNEQFF.

This clonotype was picked up a small number of times. The J gene is TRBJ2-7, the V gene TRBV12-3 or TRBV12-4, with 10 bases aligning to TRBD1. With 2 bases clipped from V and 4 bases from J, the junction kept 2 bases outside the gene matches. This CDR3 contains 14 residues. CDR3 DNA sequence: TGTGCCAGCAGTTTAAGGGACAGGGGATACGAGCAGTACGTC. This translates into CASSLRDRGYEQYV.